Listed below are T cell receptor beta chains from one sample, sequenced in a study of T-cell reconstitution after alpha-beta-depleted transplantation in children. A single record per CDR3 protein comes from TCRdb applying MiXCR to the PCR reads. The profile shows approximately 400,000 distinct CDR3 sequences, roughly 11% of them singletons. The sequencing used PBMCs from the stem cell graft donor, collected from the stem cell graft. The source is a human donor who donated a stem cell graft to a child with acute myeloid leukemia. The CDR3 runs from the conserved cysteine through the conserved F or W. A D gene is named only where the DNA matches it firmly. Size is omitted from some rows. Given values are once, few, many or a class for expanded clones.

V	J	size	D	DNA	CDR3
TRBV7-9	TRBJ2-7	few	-	TGTGCCAGCAGCTTAGCGGGGGGCGTCGAGCAGTACTTC	CASSLAGGVEQYF
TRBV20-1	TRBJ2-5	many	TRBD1	TGCAGTGCTAGCCCCATCGGGACAGGGGCCCCGGAGACCCAGTACTTC	CSASPIGTGAPETQYF
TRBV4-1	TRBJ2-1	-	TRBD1	TGCGCCAGCAGCCACGGACAGGGACCCGGGGCCTACAATGAGCAGTTCTTC	CASSHGQGPGAYNEQFF
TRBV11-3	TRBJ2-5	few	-	TGTGCCAGCAGCTTAGTGGCTATTGGCGTCCGAGAGACCCAGTACTTC	CASSLVAIGVRETQYF
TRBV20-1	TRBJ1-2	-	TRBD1	TGCAGTGCTGACAGGGATAGCTATGGCTACACCTTC	CSADRDSYGYTF
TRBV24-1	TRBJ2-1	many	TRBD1	TGTGCCACCAGTGCCGACAGGGAGAGCTCCTACAATGAGCAGTTCTTC	CATSADRESSYNEQFF
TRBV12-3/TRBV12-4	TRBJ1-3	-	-	TGTGCCAGCACTGGGCCCGAGGGTGGAAACACCATATATTTT	CASTGPEGGNTIYF
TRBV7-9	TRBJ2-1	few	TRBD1	TGTGCCAGCAGCCCCCCCTGGACAGGGAGCTCCTACAATGAGCAGTTCTTC	CASSPPWTGSSYNEQFF
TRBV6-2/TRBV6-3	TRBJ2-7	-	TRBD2	TGTGCCAGCAGTTACGGTGGGCTAGCGGTATTCTACCAGCAGTACTTC	CASSYGGLAVFYQQYF
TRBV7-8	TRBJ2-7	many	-	TGTGCCAGCAGCTTAAGCCCTAGCCGGTACGAGCAGTACTTC	CASSLSPSRYEQYF
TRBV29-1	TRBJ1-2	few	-	TGCAGCGTTGAAGATCTTGAGACCTATCCGACCTTC	CSVEDLETYPTF
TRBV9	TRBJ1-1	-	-	TGTGCCAGCAGCGTAGATGTGGGCACTGAAGCTTTCTTT	CASSVDVGTEAFF
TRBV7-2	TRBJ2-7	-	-	TGTGCCAGCAGCTTAGGCAGGGAAATCTACGAGCAGTACTTC	CASSLGREIYEQYF
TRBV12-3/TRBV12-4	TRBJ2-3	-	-	TGTGCCAGCAGTTTAATGGCAGGGACCGCAGATACGCAGTATTTT	CASSLMAGTADTQYF
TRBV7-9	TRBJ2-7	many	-	TGTGCCAGCAGCGGTCCCGGGACGGAAACCTACGAGCAGTACTTC	CASSGPGTETYEQYF
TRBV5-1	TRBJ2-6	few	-	TGCGCCAGCATGTATTTCGATCAGGCTGGGGCCAACGTCCTGACTTTC	CASMYFDQAGANVLTF
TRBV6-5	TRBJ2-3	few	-	TGTGCCAGCAGTTACCAGGATCCCACAGATACGCAGTATTTT	CASSYQDPTDTQYF
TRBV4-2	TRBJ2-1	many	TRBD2	TGTGCCAGCAGCCCCGTGAGAGCGGGGAGCTCCTACAATGAGCAGTTCTTC	CASSPVRAGSSYNEQFF
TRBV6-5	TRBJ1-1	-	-	TGTGCCAGCAGTTACCACAGCGGGGCAAACACTGAAGCTTTCTTT	CASSYHSGANTEAFF
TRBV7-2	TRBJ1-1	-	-	TGTGCCAGCAGCTTTCAGGGTAGCGACACTGAAGCTTTCTTT	CASSFQGSDTEAFF
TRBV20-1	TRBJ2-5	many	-	TGCAGTGCAAGAACAGGGTTACGGGAGACCCAGTACTTC	CSARTGLRETQYF
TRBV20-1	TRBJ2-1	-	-	TGCAGTGCTAGCAGCCTGGGATACAATGAGCAGTTCTTC	CSASSLGYNEQFF
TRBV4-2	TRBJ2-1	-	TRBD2	TGTGCCAGCAGCCAAGAGTTGGCACTAGCGGGTGGCAATGAGCAGTTCTTC	CASSQELALAGGNEQFF
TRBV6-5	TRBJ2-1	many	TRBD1	TGTGCCAGCAGCCTGACAGGGGGCAATGAGCAGTTCTTC	CASSLTGGNEQFF
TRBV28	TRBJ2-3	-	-	TGTGCCAGCAGTTGCCCGGTTCATGACTTTGATAGAGATACGCAGTATTTT	CASSCPVHDFDRDTQYF
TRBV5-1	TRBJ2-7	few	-	TGCGCCAGCAGCGGGGGCCCTTCAATCGACGAGCAGTACTTC	CASSGGPSIDEQYF
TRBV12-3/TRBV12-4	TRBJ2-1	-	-	TGTGCCAGCAGTTTCAGGGACGCGGTTGAGCAGTTCTTC	CASSFRDAVEQFF
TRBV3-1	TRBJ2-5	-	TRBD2	TGTGCCAGCTGCAAGCCCGGGACTAGCGGGGGCCCGGGATACTTC	CASCKPGTSGGPGYF
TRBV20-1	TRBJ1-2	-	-	TGCAGTGCTAGAGATGTACTGCGCTATGGCTACACCTTC	CSARDVLRYGYTF
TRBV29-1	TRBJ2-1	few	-	TGCAGCGTCCTGCAGGTCGCAAGTGAGCAGTTCTTC	CSVLQVASEQFF
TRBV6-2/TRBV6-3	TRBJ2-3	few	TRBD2	TGTGCCAGCAGTTACGGGGGACTAGCGGGTGTGGCAGATACGCAGTATTTT	CASSYGGLAGVADTQYF
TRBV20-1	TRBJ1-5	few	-	TGCAGTGCTAAAAGGGGCAATCAGCCCCAGCATTTT	CSAKRGNQPQHF
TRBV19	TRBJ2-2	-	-	TGTGCCAGTTCCGAGTCGGGGCCGAGCACCGGGGAGCTGTTTTTT	CASSESGPSTGELFF
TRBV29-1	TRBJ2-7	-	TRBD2	TGCAGCGTCCGGGGGGGCGGCGAGCAGTACTTC	CSVRGGGEQYF
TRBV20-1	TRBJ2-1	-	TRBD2	TGCAGTGCTAGAGAACATGAGCCCGGGACTAGGATCTTCGAGCAGTTCTTC	CSAREHEPGTRIFEQFF
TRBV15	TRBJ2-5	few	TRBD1	TGTGCCACCAGCAAAAGACAGGGGGGAGAGACCCAGTACTTC	CATSKRQGGETQYF
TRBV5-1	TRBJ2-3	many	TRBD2	TGCGCCAGCAGCCGACTAGCGGGGGGTATCACAGATACGCAGTATTTT	CASSRLAGGITDTQYF
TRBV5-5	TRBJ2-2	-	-	TGTGCCAGCAGCTTGGCCCAGGTCGGCACCGGGGAGCTGTTTTTT	CASSLAQVGTGELFF
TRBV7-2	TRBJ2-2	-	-	TGTGCCAGCAGCTCCGGACTGCTCACCGGGGAGCTGTTTTTT	CASSSGLLTGELFF
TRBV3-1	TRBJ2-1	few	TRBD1	TGTGCCAGCAGCCAAGCCGGGACAGGGGTATACAATGAGCAGTTCTTC	CASSQAGTGVYNEQFF
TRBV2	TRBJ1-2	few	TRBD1	TGTGCCAGCAGTGAAGATTCCGGGACAGTTGGCTACACCTTC	CASSEDSGTVGYTF
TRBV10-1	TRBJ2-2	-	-	TGCGCCAGCAGTGAGAATGGGCAGGAGACCGGGGAGCTGTTTTTT	CASSENGQETGELFF
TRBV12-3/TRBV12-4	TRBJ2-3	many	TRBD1	TGTGCCAGCAGTTTAGGGACAGGGGGTTTCACAGATACGCAGTATTTT	CASSLGTGGFTDTQYF
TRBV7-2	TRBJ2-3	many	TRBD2	TGTGCCAGCAGCTTACTAGCGGTCCTAGATACGCAGTATTTT	CASSLLAVLDTQYF
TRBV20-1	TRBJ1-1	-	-	TGCAGTGCTAATAAACAGGGTGGGGCTGAAGCTTTCTTT	CSANKQGGAEAFF
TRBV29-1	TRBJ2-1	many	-	TGCAGCGTCCTAACAGGTAGCTCCTACAATGAGCAGTTCTTC	CSVLTGSSYNEQFF
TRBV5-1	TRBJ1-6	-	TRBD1	TGCGCCAGCAGCCCGACAGGGCAGGATTCACCCCTCCACTTT	CASSPTGQDSPLHF
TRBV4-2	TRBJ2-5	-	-	TGTGCCAGCAGCCAAAGCCTGGGGGAGACCCAGTACTTC	CASSQSLGETQYF
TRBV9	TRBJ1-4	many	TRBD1	TGTGCCAGCAGCCCCAGACGGACAGGGTGGTACGAAAAACTGTTTTTT	CASSPRRTGWYEKLFF
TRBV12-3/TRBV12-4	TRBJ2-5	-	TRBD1	TGTGCCAGCAGTCCCCCCGGCAGGGGGCGAGAGACCCAGTACTTC	CASSPPGRGRETQYF
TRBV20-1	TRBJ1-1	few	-	TGCAGTGCTAGAGATGAAGGTGGCGGAGACACTGAAGCTTTCTTT	CSARDEGGGDTEAFF
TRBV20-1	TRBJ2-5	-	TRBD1	TGCAGTGCTACCACCGGGACAGGACTCGAGACCCAGTACTTC	CSATTGTGLETQYF
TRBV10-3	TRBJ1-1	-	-	TGTGCCATCAGTAGACAGTTCATGAACACTGAAGCTTTCTTT	CAISRQFMNTEAFF
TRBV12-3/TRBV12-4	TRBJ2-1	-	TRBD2	TGTGCCAGCAGTTTGCGTTCCCGGCGGGAGGGCGATGAGCAGTTCTTC	CASSLRSRREGDEQFF
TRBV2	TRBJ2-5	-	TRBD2	TGTGCCAGCAGTGTGTCGGGGGGATTCCAAGAGACCCAGTACTTC	CASSVSGGFQETQYF